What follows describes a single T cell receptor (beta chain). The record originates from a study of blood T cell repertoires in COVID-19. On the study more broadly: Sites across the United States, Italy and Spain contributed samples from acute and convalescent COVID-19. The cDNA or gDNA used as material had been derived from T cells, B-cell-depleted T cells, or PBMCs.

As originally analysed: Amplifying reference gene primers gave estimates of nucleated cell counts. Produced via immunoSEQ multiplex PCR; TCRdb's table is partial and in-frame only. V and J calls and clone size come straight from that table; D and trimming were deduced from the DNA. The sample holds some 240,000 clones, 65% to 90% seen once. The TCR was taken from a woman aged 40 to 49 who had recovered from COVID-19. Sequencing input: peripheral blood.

CDR3 amino acids: CASSLVTGTGGHEQYF. In DNA form, the CDR3 reads TGTGCCAGCAGCTTAGTAACCGGGACAGGGGGCCACGAGCAGTACTTC. The chain couples TRBV11-2 to TRBJ2-7; 12 positions match TRBD1. Germline trimming cut 1 base from V and 5 bases from J; bases unmatched to any gene: 6. The CDR3 runs to 16 residues. CDR1 and CDR2 from the germline V gene are SGHAT and FQNNGV.